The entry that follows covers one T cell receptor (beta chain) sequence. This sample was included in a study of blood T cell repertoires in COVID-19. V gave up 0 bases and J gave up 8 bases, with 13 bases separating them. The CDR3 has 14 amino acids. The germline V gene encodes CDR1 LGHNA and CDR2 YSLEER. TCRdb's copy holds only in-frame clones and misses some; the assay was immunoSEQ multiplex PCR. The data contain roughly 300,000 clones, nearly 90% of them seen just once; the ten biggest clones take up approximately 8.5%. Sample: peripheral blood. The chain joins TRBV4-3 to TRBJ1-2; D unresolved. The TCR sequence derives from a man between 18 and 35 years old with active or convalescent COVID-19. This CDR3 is CASSQDSTFRGYTF. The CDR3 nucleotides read TGCGCCAGCAGCCAAGATTCCACCTTTCGGGGCTACACCTTC.